The rows below give T cell receptor beta chains drawn from one sample of a study of blood T cell repertoires in COVID-19. Here immunoSEQ multiplex PCR was the method, and the copy in TCRdb shows in-frame clones only, minus some. The sample records approximately 210,000 clones, 92% being singletons. The sequenced material came from peripheral blood. Every receptor here comes from a young man with acute or convalescent COVID-19. Each CDR3 is given with its conserved first and last residue. Fields, in order: CDR3 length, J gene, D gene, V gene, clone size, CDR3 protein, CDR3 DNA. D genes are given only for firm matches. Expanded clones get a size class; other rows say once, few or many, or leave the size out.

cdr3_length: 15; j_call: TRBJ2-7; d_call: TRBD2; v_call: TRBV19; clone_size: .; cdr3_aa: CASSWGLAGLYEQYF; cdr3_nt: TGTGCCAGTAGCTGGGGACTAGCGGGACTCTACGAGCAGTACTTC
cdr3_length: 15; j_call: TRBJ2-5; d_call: .; v_call: TRBV2; clone_size: .; cdr3_aa: CASSEAPGIQETQYF; cdr3_nt: TGTGCCAGCAGTGAAGCGCCCGGGATACAAGAGACCCAGTACTTC
cdr3_length: 15; j_call: TRBJ1-5; d_call: .; v_call: TRBV19; clone_size: .; cdr3_aa: CASRGLVNSNQPQHF; cdr3_nt: TGTGCCAGTAGGGGACTGGTAAATAGCAATCAGCCCCAGCATTTT
cdr3_length: 15; j_call: TRBJ2-7; d_call: .; v_call: TRBV15; clone_size: few; cdr3_aa: CATSRDPGSVDEQYF; cdr3_nt: TGTGCCACCAGCAGAGATCCGGGGTCGGTTGACGAGCAGTACTTC
cdr3_length: 13; j_call: TRBJ2-1; d_call: .; v_call: TRBV9; clone_size: .; cdr3_aa: CASSVESYNEQFF; cdr3_nt: TGTGCCAGCAGCGTAGAGAGTTACAATGAGCAGTTCTTC
cdr3_length: 15; j_call: TRBJ2-7; d_call: TRBD1; v_call: TRBV28; clone_size: once; cdr3_aa: CASSLRTGATYEQYF; cdr3_nt: TGTGCCAGCAGTCTCCGGACAGGGGCTACCTACGAGCAGTACTTC
cdr3_length: 17; j_call: TRBJ2-2; d_call: .; v_call: TRBV18; clone_size: once; cdr3_aa: CASSPKMTTANTGELFF; cdr3_nt: TGTGCCAGCTCACCTAAAATGACAACCGCGAACACCGGGGAGCTGTTTTTT
cdr3_length: 11; j_call: TRBJ1-1; d_call: .; v_call: TRBV11-2; clone_size: .; cdr3_aa: CASSSTYPAFF; cdr3_nt: TGTGCCAGCAGCTCAACCTATCCGGCTTTCTTT
cdr3_length: 13; j_call: TRBJ1-2; d_call: TRBD1; v_call: TRBV7-9; clone_size: .; cdr3_aa: CASNDRQGYGYTF; cdr3_nt: TGTGCCAGCAACGATAGACAGGGTTACGGCTACACCTTC
cdr3_length: 15; j_call: TRBJ2-7; d_call: TRBD1; v_call: TRBV5-4; clone_size: .; cdr3_aa: CASSFGGQVSYEQYF; cdr3_nt: TGTGCCAGCAGCTTTGGAGGACAGGTCTCCTACGAGCAGTACTTC
cdr3_length: 18; j_call: TRBJ2-3; d_call: TRBD2; v_call: TRBV5-1; clone_size: .; cdr3_aa: CASSQTSGGRASTDTQYF; cdr3_nt: TGCGCCAGCTCACAGACTAGCGGGGGCCGTGCTAGCACAGATACGCAGTATTTT
cdr3_length: 14; j_call: TRBJ1-1; d_call: .; v_call: TRBV4-1; clone_size: .; cdr3_aa: CATTAGGGNTEAFF; cdr3_nt: TGCGCCACCACTGCGGGGGGCGGAAACACTGAAGCTTTCTTT
cdr3_length: 15; j_call: TRBJ2-7; d_call: TRBD1; v_call: TRBV5-5; clone_size: .; cdr3_aa: CASSSPGTGAYEQYF; cdr3_nt: TGTGCCAGCAGCTCGCCCGGGACAGGGGCCTACGAGCAGTACTTC
cdr3_length: 14; j_call: TRBJ2-7; d_call: TRBD2; v_call: TRBV7-2; clone_size: .; cdr3_aa: CASSPTSGAYEQYF; cdr3_nt: TGTGCCAGCAGCCCGACTAGCGGGGCCTACGAGCAGTACTTC
cdr3_length: 12; j_call: TRBJ1-1; d_call: TRBD1; v_call: TRBV3-1/TRBV3-2; clone_size: once; cdr3_aa: CASSRQGTVAFF; cdr3_nt: TGTGCCAGCAGCCGACAGGGCACTGTAGCTTTCTTT
cdr3_length: 12; j_call: TRBJ2-4; d_call: TRBD1; v_call: TRBV7-9; clone_size: .; cdr3_aa: CASSQQGNIQYF; cdr3_nt: TGTGCCAGCAGCCAACAGGGGAACATTCAGTACTTC
cdr3_length: 15; j_call: TRBJ2-7; d_call: .; v_call: TRBV28; clone_size: .; cdr3_aa: CASSYWGGSPYEQYF; cdr3_nt: TGTGCCAGCAGTTATTGGGGCGGCTCCCCCTACGAGCAGTACTTC
cdr3_length: 19; j_call: TRBJ2-7; d_call: TRBD2; v_call: TRBV4-2; clone_size: .; cdr3_aa: CASSQEVIPSGASSYEQYF; cdr3_nt: TGTGCCAGCAGCCAAGAAGTCATCCCTAGCGGGGCAAGCTCCTACGAGCAGTACTTC
cdr3_length: 13; j_call: TRBJ1-5; d_call: .; v_call: TRBV5-1; clone_size: .; cdr3_aa: CASSSQGNQPQHF; cdr3_nt: TGCGCCAGCAGCTCACAGGGAAACCAGCCCCAGCATTTT
cdr3_length: 14; j_call: TRBJ1-2; d_call: TRBD1; v_call: TRBV27; clone_size: .; cdr3_aa: CASSFRQGAHGYTF; cdr3_nt: TGTGCCAGCAGTTTTCGACAGGGGGCCCATGGCTACACCTTC
cdr3_length: 16; j_call: TRBJ2-7; d_call: TRBD2; v_call: TRBV6-5; clone_size: .; cdr3_aa: CASSFTGTSGRHEQYF; cdr3_nt: TGTGCCAGCAGTTTCACCGGGACTAGCGGGAGACACGAGCAGTACTTC
cdr3_length: 14; j_call: TRBJ2-7; d_call: TRBD1; v_call: TRBV7-8; clone_size: .; cdr3_aa: CASSMDRAPYEQYF; cdr3_nt: TGTGCCAGCAGCATGGACAGGGCTCCCTACGAGCAGTACTTC
cdr3_length: 13; j_call: TRBJ2-7; d_call: .; v_call: TRBV9; clone_size: .; cdr3_aa: CASSPRTPGEQYF; cdr3_nt: TGTGCCAGCAGCCCACGCACTCCAGGCGAGCAGTACTTC
cdr3_length: 14; j_call: TRBJ2-1; d_call: .; v_call: TRBV11-2; clone_size: .; cdr3_aa: CASRRLGGVYEQFF; cdr3_nt: TGTGCCAGCAGACGACTAGGAGGTGTGTATGAGCAGTTCTTC
cdr3_length: 17; j_call: TRBJ1-5; d_call: TRBD1; v_call: TRBV6-1; clone_size: .; cdr3_aa: CASSDRDRGGRNQPQHF; cdr3_nt: TGTGCCAGCAGTGACCGCGACAGGGGAGGCAGGAATCAGCCCCAGCATTTT
cdr3_length: 17; j_call: TRBJ2-7; d_call: TRBD1; v_call: TRBV4-1; clone_size: .; cdr3_aa: CASSQVLRGNSVYEQYF; cdr3_nt: TGCGCCAGCAGCCAAGTACTCAGGGGGAATTCGGTCTACGAGCAGTACTTC
cdr3_length: 13; j_call: TRBJ2-7; d_call: .; v_call: TRBV7-2; clone_size: .; cdr3_aa: CASSLESGFEQYF; cdr3_nt: TGTGCCAGCAGCTTAGAATCAGGTTTCGAGCAGTACTTC
cdr3_length: 13; j_call: TRBJ2-7; d_call: .; v_call: TRBV7-3; clone_size: .; cdr3_aa: CASSLAGAYEQYF; cdr3_nt: TGTGCCAGCAGCTTAGCGGGGGCTTACGAGCAGTACTTC